A selection of T cell receptor beta chains follows, all from one sample in a study of shared clonotypes between healthy human individuals. Sequencing used immunoSEQ multiplex PCR; TCRdb keeps in-frame clones, though not all of them. The sample gives around 1.9 million clones, just under 95% of which show up once; under 2% is in the top ten. Material for sequencing was naive CD8+ T cells from PBMCs. These receptor sequences come from a man aged 18 to 30 in good health. Some clones in this sample may be carry-over from other donors' samples. Each CDR3 is given with its conserved first and last residue. The D gene is left open where the match is weak. Expanded clones are given a class, and other clones once, few, many or no size at all.

.	TRBV7-8	TRBJ2-7	.	CASSLYWRVGSYEQYF	TGTGCCAGCAGCTTATATTGGCGGGTGGGTTCCTACGAGCAGTACTTC
TRBD2	TRBV9	TRBJ2-1	.	CASSVAREREGSYNEQFF	TGTGCCAGCAGCGTAGCCAGGGAGCGGGAGGGTTCCTACAATGAGCAGTTCTTC
.	TRBV29-1	TRBJ1-2	once	CSVIHTAPNYGYTF	TGCAGCGTAATCCACACCGCTCCTAACTATGGCTACACCTTC
.	TRBV7-2	TRBJ2-7	once	CASSLAMRTYEQYF	TGTGCCAGCAGCTTAGCTATGCGGACCTACGAGCAGTACTTC
TRBD2	TRBV9	TRBJ2-7	once	CASSPPGGYEQYF	TGTGCCAGCAGCCCCCCGGGGGGCTACGAGCAGTACTTC
.	TRBV4-1	TRBJ2-2	.	CASSQDGRGGGELFF	TGCGCCAGCAGCCAAGACGGCAGGGGTGGCGGGGAGCTGTTTTTT
.	TRBV4-1	TRBJ2-5	once	CASSQDLGSAGEETQYF	TGCGCCAGCAGCCAAGATTTGGGGTCGGCCGGGGAAGAGACCCAGTACTTC
.	TRBV7-9	TRBJ1-1	once	CASSSTESFGTEAFF	TGTGCCAGCAGCTCCACGGAGTCATTCGGGACTGAAGCTTTCTTT
TRBD1	TRBV28	TRBJ2-7	once	CASSDRERRYEQYF	TGTGCCAGCAGCGACAGGGAACGGCGCTACGAGCAGTACTTC
TRBD1	TRBV6-5	TRBJ1-5	.	CASSDRGRGQPQHF	TGTGCCAGCAGTGACAGGGGCCGGGGGCAGCCCCAGCATTTT
TRBD1	TRBV6-1	TRBJ1-5	.	CASSEARGGGQPQHF	TGTGCCAGCAGTGAGGCAAGAGGAGGGGGCCAGCCCCAGCATTTT
.	TRBV7-5	TRBJ1-1	.	CVRSLAEGGQLNTEAFF	TGTGTCAGAAGCTTAGCTGAGGGTGGACAGCTGAACACTGAAGCTTTCTTT
.	TRBV4-1	TRBJ1-5	few	CASSQVGSRIGQPQHF	TGCGCCAGCAGCCAAGTTGGGTCCCGAATAGGTCAGCCCCAGCATTTT
TRBD1	TRBV7-7	TRBJ2-7	few	CASSSGTGGYEQYF	TGTGCCAGCAGCTCCGGGACAGGGGGGTACGAGCAGTACTTC
.	TRBV27	TRBJ2-1	.	CASSLSGDNEQFF	TGTGCCAGCAGTTTATCGGGCGACAATGAGCAGTTCTTC
.	TRBV6-5	TRBJ2-7	.	CATREVRKVWQYF	TGTGCCACCAGGGAGGTCAGAAAGGTTTGGCAGTACTTC
.	TRBV7-2	TRBJ1-2	few	CASSPDNYGYTF	TGTGCCAGCAGCCCGGATAACTATGGCTACACCTTC
.	TRBV7-9	TRBJ2-7	.	CASSRGVPPSEQYF	TGTGCCAGCAGCCGGGGAGTACCCCCCTCAGAGCAGTACTTC
.	TRBV29-1	TRBJ2-2	.	CSAGVGGNTGELFF	TGCAGCGCTGGGGTGGGCGGGAACACCGGGGAGCTGTTTTTT
.	TRBV21-1	TRBJ1-1	.	CASSKLQELNTEAFF	TGTGCCAGCAGCAAGCTACAGGAGCTGAACACTGAAGCTTTCTTT
.	TRBV30	TRBJ2-3	.	CAWSNFDTQYF	TGTGCCTGGAGTAATTTTGATACGCAGTATTTT
.	TRBV9	TRBJ1-2	.	CASSRPIRDKSNYGYTF	TGTGCCAGCAGCCGACCCATCCGGGACAAGTCTAACTATGGCTACACCTTC
.	TRBV9	TRBJ2-2	.	CASSSNPRWSGGELFF	TGTGCCAGCAGCTCTAACCCCCGATGGAGCGGCGGGGAGCTGTTTTTT
TRBD2	TRBV7-9	TRBJ2-7	.	CASSPTSVYEQYF	TGTGCCAGCAGCCCGACTAGCGTGTACGAGCAGTACTTC
TRBD2	TRBV29-1	TRBJ2-3	.	CSVQASGRSDTQYF	TGCAGCGTACAAGCTAGCGGGAGATCAGATACGCAGTATTTT
.	TRBV28	TRBJ1-2	.	CASSVTGLGYGYTF	TGTGCCAGCAGTGTGACGGGGTTGGGCTATGGCTACACCTTC
TRBD1	TRBV7-9	TRBJ1-2	.	CASSQDRGLGYTF	TGTGCCAGCAGCCAGGACAGGGGGCTAGGCTACACCTTC
.	TRBV5-4	TRBJ1-2	few	CASSLAFAYGYTF	TGTGCCAGCAGCTTGGCTTTCGCCTATGGCTACACCTTC
.	TRBV14	TRBJ2-7	.	CASSQDPKGRSEQYF	TGTGCCAGCAGCCAAGATCCGAAAGGACGTTCCGAGCAGTACTTC
TRBD1	TRBV7-8	TRBJ2-7	.	CASSFGTVDYEQYF	TGTGCCAGCAGCTTCGGGACAGTGGACTACGAGCAGTACTTC
.	TRBV29-1	TRBJ2-7	.	CSASGGLRSYEQYF	TGCAGCGCCTCGGGTGGTTTGCGCTCCTACGAGCAGTACTTC
TRBD2	TRBV28	TRBJ2-5	.	CASSFFWTSGETQYF	TGTGCCAGCAGTTTTTTCTGGACTAGTGGAGAGACCCAGTACTTC
TRBD2	TRBV4-1	TRBJ2-1	.	CASSQVLTSGHNEQFF	TGCGCCAGCAGCCAAGTCTTGACTAGCGGGCACAATGAGCAGTTCTTC
.	TRBV5-1	TRBJ2-7	.	CASSFGLGVYEQYF	TGCGCCAGCAGCTTTGGACTCGGAGTATACGAGCAGTACTTC
TRBD2	TRBV4-2	TRBJ2-2	.	CASSQDLAGDTGELFF	TGTGCCAGCAGCCAAGACTTAGCGGGGGACACCGGGGAGCTGTTTTTT
.	TRBV5-4	TRBJ2-7	.	CASSLVGGLDEQYF	TGTGCCAGCAGCTTGGTTGGAGGGTTGGATGAGCAGTACTTC
TRBD1	TRBV28	TRBJ1-3	.	CASSRGTDSGNTIYF	TGTGCCAGCAGCCGGGGGACAGACTCTGGAAACACCATATATTTT
.	TRBV7-8	TRBJ2-5	.	CASSPFPGGGKETQYF	TGTGCCAGCAGCCCTTTCCCCGGCGGAGGCAAGGAGACCCAGTACTTC
TRBD1	TRBV28	TRBJ2-2	once	CASWKTGATGELFF	TGTGCCAGCTGGAAGACAGGGGCAACCGGGGAGCTGTTTTTT
.	TRBV11-2	TRBJ1-5	.	CASSPGAGINQPQHF	TGTGCCAGCAGCCCTGGCGCAGGGATCAATCAGCCCCAGCATTTT
TRBD1	TRBV28	TRBJ2-3	once	CASSSRQGPPHTDTQYF	TGTGCCAGCAGTTCACGACAGGGCCCCCCACACACAGATACGCAGTATTTT